These 24 T cell receptor beta chains originate from one sample sequenced in a study of T-cell memory formation after mild COVID-19. TCRdb itself ran the 5' RACE reads through MiXCR, one entry per CDR3 protein. The sample lists hundreds of thousands of distinct CDR3 sequences; roughly 18% were seen once. Input material: PBMCs or a T cell subset sorted from them (not recorded which). These TCRs come from an adult woman who had mild COVID-19 (a few samples of this study predate the infection). Cell type and time point are not known.

V and J are TRBV19 and TRBJ2-3; D remains unclear. The ends were cut back, 2 bases at V and 4 bases at J, with 7 bases in the middle. The CDR3 covers 13 residues. In germline, CDR1 is LNHDA, CDR2 SQIVND (reference sequence). The chain's CDR3 is CASSIYEADTQYF. The CDR3, as DNA: TGTGCCAGTAGTATATATGAGGCAGATACGCAGTATTTT.

This clonotype was picked up a small number of times. The genes are TRBV7-9 and TRBJ2-2; D is undetermined. V lost 5 bases, J lost 8 bases, and 33 bases lay in between. The CDR3 runs 20 residues. CDR1 is SEHNR and CDR2 is FQNEAQ in the germline V gene (reference sequence). DNA for the CDR3: TGTGCCAGCAGCCCCTGGCTACCCGGGCTCCTACTAAACCGAAGAGGGGAGCTGTTTTTT. It encodes CASSPWLPGLLLNRRGELFF.

This clonotype was seen a few times. This sequence joins TRBV18 and TRBJ2-4; the D is unclear. The germline V and J ends were trimmed by 4 bases and 8 bases, with 9 bases remaining between them. Germline V gene lookup returns CDR1 KGHSH and CDR2 LQKENI. CDR3 size: 12 residues. CDR3 region: CASSLNEDIQYF. CDR3 bases: TGTGCCAGCTCACTTAACGAGGACATTCAGTACTTC. Based on the CDR3 plus reference TRBV18 and TRBJ2-4, the full variable domain is NAGVMQNPRHLVRRRGQEARLRCSPMKGHSHVYWYRQLPEEGLKFMVYLQKENIIDESGMPKERFSAEFPKEGPSILRIQQVVRGDSAAYFCASSLNEDIQYFGAGTRLSVL.

The V call is TRBV4-1, the J call TRBJ2-7; no clear D gene. Trimming took off 0 bases at V and 3 bases at J, with 15 bases between the two ends. Looked up from germline, CDR1 is MGHRA and CDR2 is YSYEKL. This CDR3 region has 16 residues. The CDR3 reads CASSQDGLMRIYEQYF. The CDR3 bases are TGCGCCAGCAGCCAAGATGGGTTGATGAGGATCTACGAGCAGTACTTC.

This clonotype was observed a handful of times. The chain recombines TRBV7-6 with TRBJ2-7, with TRBD1 as a possible D gene (6 bases). V was trimmed by 5 bases and J by 4 bases, leaving 18 bases between them. CDR3 length: 15 residues. Germline V CDR1 and CDR2: SGHVS, FNYEAQ. The CDR3: CASSPSSGTLYEQYF. CDR3 in DNA: TGTGCCAGCAGCCCCAGCTCCGGGACACTGTACGAGCAGTACTTC.

This rearrangement joins TRBV7-9 to TRBJ2-7; 10 bases map to TRBD1. The CDR3 contains 15 residues. Germline loops: CDR1 SEHNR, CDR2 FQNEAQ (reference sequence). Losses at the gene ends were 1 base for V and 4 bases for J; bases not matched to a gene: 4. The CDR3 coding sequence is TGTGCCAGCAGCTTAGGGGACAGGGGTGCTTACGAGCAGTACTTC. Amino acids: CASSLGDRGAYEQYF.

This clonotype was seen more than once but under ten times. The chain employs TRBV6-2 or TRBV6-3 and TRBJ2-7; no reliable D call. The ends were cut back, 0 bases at V and 2 bases at J, with 5 bases in the middle. The CDR3 extends over 13 amino acids. Germline CDR1 reads MNHEY; CDR2 reads SVGEGT. The CDR3 DNA reads as TGTGCCAGCAGTTACTCCCGCCCCTACGAGCAGTACTTC. Its protein is CASSYSRPYEQYF.

This clonotype turned up a few times. This sequence joins TRBV6-1 and TRBJ2-7; a weak D match, TRBD2 (5 bases). CDR1 and CDR2 from the germline V gene are MNHNS and SASEGT. The V and J ends lost 2 bases and 0 bases respectively, with 11 bases between them. This CDR3 has 15 residues. CDR3 amino acids: CASSEFQGSSYEQYF. The DNA of the CDR3 is TGTGCCAGCAGTGAATTTCAAGGGAGCTCCTACGAGCAGTACTTC.

This clonotype was counted only a few times. This chain connects TRBV7-9 to TRBJ1-2, with a tentative D call TRBD1 (5 bases). CDR3 size: 15 residues. V lost 5 bases to trimming and J lost 13 bases, with 26 bases between them. Per germline, CDR1 SEHNR and CDR2 FQNEAQ (reference sequence). The CDR3, as DNA: TGTGCCAGCAGCCCAGCGGTAACCATGACAGAGACGGCCACCTTC. It codes for CASSPAVTMTETATF.

This clonotype has a handful of counts. The chain recombines TRBV19 with TRBJ2-7; tentatively, D is TRBD2 (6 bases). Germline CDR1 reads LNHDA; CDR2 reads SQIVND (reference sequence). The CDR3 is made up of 15 amino acids. V was pared by 5 bases and J by 2 bases, with 16 bases between. The CDR3: CASSAQPGLAYEQYF. CDR3 sequence (DNA): TGTGCCAGTAGTGCCCAACCGGGACTGGCCTACGAGCAGTACTTC.

The gene calls are TRBV2 and TRBJ2-1; TRBD2 aligns across 13 bases. The CDR3 has 18 amino acids. Germline V gives CDR1 SNHLY, CDR2 FYNNEI. Losses at the gene ends were 2 bases for V and 4 bases for J; bases not matched to a gene: 8. The CDR3: CASSEIITSGGAYNEQFF. CDR3 in DNA: TGTGCCAGCAGTGAAATAATCACTAGCGGGGGGGCGTACAATGAGCAGTTCTTC.

At least ten counts were recorded for this clonotype. An end of the junction differs from the germline gene, which may be a read error. This chain joins TRBV5-1 and TRBJ2-5, with 8 bases fitting TRBD2. The CDR3 is 14 residues long. CDR1 SGHRS and CDR2 YFSETQ come from the germline V gene. CDR3 nucleotides: TGTGCCAGCAGCTTGGGGCGGGGGGAAGAGACCCAGTACTTC. Protein sequence: CASSLGRGEETQYF.

This chain connects TRBV7-2 to TRBJ2-1; 8 bases are shared with TRBD2. This CDR3 contains 17 residues. CDR1 SGHTA and CDR2 FQGNSA come from the germline V gene. Losses at the gene ends were 2 bases for V and 1 base for J; bases not matched to a gene: 7. The CDR3 sequence is CASSLRGSGSSYNEQFF. DNA of the CDR3: TGTGCCAGCAGCTTAAGGGGAAGCGGGAGTTCCTACAATGAGCAGTTCTTC.

In its sample, this clonotype was seen a few times. The CDR3, as DNA: TGTGCCAGCAGTGAAGGGACAGGGCCCCGCACAGATACGCAGTATTTT. Translation gives CASSEGTGPRTDTQYF. The chain joins TRBV25-1 to TRBJ2-3, with 9 bases lining up with TRBD1. The V and J ends lost 2 bases and 1 base, in that order; junction bases with no gene match: 4. CDR3 length equals 16 residues. Germline V gene data show CDR1 as MGHDK and CDR2 as SYGVNS.

J is TRBJ2-2 and V is TRBV6-5; 14 bases line up with TRBD2. Germline assignment: CDR1 MNHEY and CDR2 SVGAGI. V lost 6 bases to trimming and J lost 5 bases; unmatched junction nucleotides: 5. The CDR3 sequence is 16 residues long. CDR3 region: CASRGLAGVRTGELFF. CDR3 bases: TGTGCCAGCAGGGGACTAGCGGGAGTAAGAACCGGGGAGCTGTTTTTT.

This clonotype was detected a few times. The rearrangement uses TRBV7-6 and TRBJ2-5, with TRBD1 matching 11 bases. CDR1 and CDR2 from the germline V gene are SGHVS and FNYEAQ. Unmatched junction bases numbered 7, after V lost 2 bases and J lost 5 bases. The length of the CDR3 is 16 residues. The CDR3 loop is CASSLIPDRGRETQYF. Written as DNA, the CDR3 is TGTGCCAGCAGCTTAATCCCGGACAGGGGGCGGGAGACCCAGTACTTC.

This sequence joins TRBV9 and TRBJ2-6; D is undetermined. Germline V gene sequence: CDR1 SGDLS, CDR2 YYNGEE. V was shortened by 1 base and J by 2 bases, with 10 bases between the two germline ends. This CDR3 region has 16 residues. CDR3 nucleotide sequence: TGTGCCAGCAGCGTACCGTTTGGGGCTGGGGCCAACGTCCTGACTTTC. The encoded protein is CASSVPFGAGANVLTF.

The V and J genes are TRBV7-3 and TRBJ2-1; D is unclear. In germline, CDR1 is SGHTA, CDR2 FQGTGA. The germline V and J ends were trimmed by 3 bases and 7 bases, with 13 bases remaining between them. This CDR3 contains 14 residues. CDR3 DNA: TGTGCCAGCAGCTTTCCAGATAGTGGGAATGAGCAGTTCTTC. Its translation: CASSFPDSGNEQFF.

The gene calls are TRBV4-2 and TRBJ2-1; D remains unclear. Per the germline V gene, CDR1 is LGHNA and CDR2 is YNFKEQ. V was cut by 0 bases and J by 10 bases, with 7 bases left in between. This CDR3 has 12 amino acids. This chain's CDR3 is CASSQDLVEQFF. Written as DNA, the CDR3 is TGTGCCAGCAGCCAAGATTTAGTCGAGCAGTTCTTC.

CDR3 nucleotide sequence: TGCGCCAGCAGCTTGGAATTCGAGGGCTACACCTTC. This sequence encodes CASSLEFEGYTF. The chain is built from TRBV5-1 and TRBJ1-2, with D unclear. The CDR3 contains 12 residues. Per germline, CDR1 SGHRS and CDR2 YFSETQ. With 0 bases removed from V and 8 bases from J, the gap between germline ends came to 8 bases.

V gene TRBV10-3 combines with J gene TRBJ1-5; TRBD1 agrees at 7 bases. V trimming: 10 bases; J trimming: 3 bases; junction bases outside the gene matches: 6. CDR3 length: 13 amino acids. Germline-derived CDR1 and CDR2 are ENHRY and SYGVKD. The DNA for the CDR3 is TGTGCCACTCAGACAGGGATCAATCAGCCCCAGCATTTT. The encoded protein is CATQTGINQPQHF.

This clonotype was observed a handful of times. The rearrangement links TRBV6-6 to TRBJ2-3, with D unclear. Germline CDR1 MNHNY, CDR2 SVGAGI (reference sequence). The CDR3 contains 14 residues. Trimming removed 7 bases at V and 0 bases at J, with 11 bases between. CDR3 amino acids: CASTVGYSTDTQYF. The CDR3 DNA reads TGTGCCAGCACGGTCGGGTATAGCACAGATACGCAGTATTTT.

This clonotype was counted a few times. The chain is built from TRBV7-3 and TRBJ2-1; D gene uncertain. V was shortened by 0 bases and J by 8 bases, with 8 bases between the two germline ends. This CDR3 has 13 amino acids. CDR1 is SGHTA, CDR2 FQGTGA, per germline. In DNA, the CDR3 is TGTGCCAGCAGCTTAACAGGGATCGATGAGCAGTTCTTC. It yields the protein CASSLTGIDEQFF. The full variable domain, completed using reference TRBV7-3 and TRBJ2-1, is GAGVSQTPSNKVTEKGKYVELRCDPISGHTALYWYRQSLGQGPEFLIYFQGTGAADDSGLPNDRFFAVRPEGSVSTLKIQRTERGDSAVYLCASSLTGIDEQFFGPGTRLTVL.

In its sample, this clonotype was seen a few times. This sequence joins TRBV7-9 and TRBJ2-3, with 11 bases lining up with TRBD1. The length of the CDR3 is 16 residues. Germline V gene lookup returns CDR1 SEHNR and CDR2 FQNEAQ (reference sequence). Trimming cost V 5 bases and J 6 bases; bases outside gene matches: 10. CDR3 residues: CASSRPDRGPWDTQYF. As DNA, the CDR3 is TGTGCCAGCAGCAGACCGGACAGGGGGCCTTGGGATACGCAGTATTTT.